The rows below give T cell receptor beta chains drawn from one sample of a study of cytomegalovirus exposure and HLA in healthy donors. Data came from immunoSEQ multiplex PCR; TCRdb stores just in-frame clones and leaves some out. The sample yields 200,000 or so clones, about 83% seen once. Sequencing was done on a sample of PBMCs. The receptors originated from a man between 35 and 55 years old in good health and CMV-seronegative. The CDR3 runs from the conserved cysteine through the conserved F or W.

j_call	v_call	cdr3_aa
TRBJ2-2	TRBV5-6	CASSLGLESGELFF
TRBJ1-2	TRBV4-1	CASSQGTSAGYGYTF
TRBJ2-5	TRBV14	CASSLYGEETQYF
TRBJ1-3	TRBV4-3	CASSQGEGNTIYF
TRBJ2-3	TRBV9	CASSPGLAVPGDTQYF
TRBJ1-1	TRBV5-1	CASSSDRGRSEAFF
TRBJ2-7	TRBV18	CASSQGRTYEQYF
TRBJ2-7	TRBV11-2	CASSLGSTYEQYF
TRBJ2-7	TRBV6-1	CASSEAGTEAYEQYF
TRBJ2-7	TRBV6-5	CASSSDTSYEQYF
TRBJ1-6	TRBV7-3	CASSSGTVGSPLHF
TRBJ2-1	TRBV11-2	CASGRLANEQFF
TRBJ1-1	TRBV7-8	CASSPDRGRGVAFF
TRBJ1-1	TRBV10-3	CAANGERGTEAFF
TRBJ2-5	TRBV9	CASSSYPLAGGPKGQETQYF
TRBJ1-1	TRBV23-1	CASQTGVKNTEAFF
TRBJ2-1	TRBV27	CASSPPPGGNNEQFF
TRBJ2-6	TRBV7-3	CASSSRVYSGANVLTF
TRBJ1-1	TRBV28	CASSTGTEAFF
TRBJ1-4	TRBV7-2	CASSSGGTTTNEKLFF
TRBJ2-1	TRBV9	CASSVGTSNNEQFF
TRBJ2-1	TRBV6-6	CASSPGGGLLSDEQFF
TRBJ2-7	TRBV7-9	CASSSQGGRAVYEQYF
TRBJ2-5	TRBV5-1	CASSLEASRSLETQYF
TRBJ2-7	TRBV4-2	CASSLEGLAGTYEQYF
TRBJ2-3	TRBV12-5	CASGSGVNTDTQYF
TRBJ2-1	TRBV7-3	CASTSLAASSYNEQFF